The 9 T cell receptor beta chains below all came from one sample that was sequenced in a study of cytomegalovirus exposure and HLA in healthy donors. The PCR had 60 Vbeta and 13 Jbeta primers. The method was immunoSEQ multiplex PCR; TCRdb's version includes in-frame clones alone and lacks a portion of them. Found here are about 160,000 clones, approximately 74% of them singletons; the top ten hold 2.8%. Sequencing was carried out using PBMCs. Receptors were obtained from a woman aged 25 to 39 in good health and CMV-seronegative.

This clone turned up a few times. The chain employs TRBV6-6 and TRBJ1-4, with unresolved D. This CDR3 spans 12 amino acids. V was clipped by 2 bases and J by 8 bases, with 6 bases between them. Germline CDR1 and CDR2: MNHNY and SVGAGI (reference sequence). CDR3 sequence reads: CASSYSSEKLFF. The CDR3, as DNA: TGTGCCAGCAGTTACAGTAGCGAAAAACTGTTTTTT.

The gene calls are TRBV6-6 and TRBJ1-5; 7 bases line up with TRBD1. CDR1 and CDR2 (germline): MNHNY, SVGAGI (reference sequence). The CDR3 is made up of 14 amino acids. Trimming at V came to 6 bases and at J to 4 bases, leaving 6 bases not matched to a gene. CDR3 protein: CASRLGQQNQPQHF. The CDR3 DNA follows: TGTGCCAGCAGACTGGGACAGCAAAATCAGCCCCAGCATTTT.

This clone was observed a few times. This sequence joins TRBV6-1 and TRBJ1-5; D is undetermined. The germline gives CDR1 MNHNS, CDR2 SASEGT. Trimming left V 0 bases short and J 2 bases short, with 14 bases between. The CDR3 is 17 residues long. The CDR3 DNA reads TGTGCCAGCAGTGAAGCGCCGGGGAGGCGGGGCAATCAGCCCCAGCATTTT. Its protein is CASSEAPGRRGNQPQHF.

DNA for the CDR3: TGTGCCAGCAGTCCCCCGACAGGGCTTTTCCAAAATAGATATGGCTACACCTTC. Translating gives CASSPPTGLFQNRYGYTF. The chain employs TRBV28 and TRBJ1-2, with 7 bases matching TRBD1. With V trimmed by 5 bases and J by 5 bases, 20 bases remained unmatched. CDR1 is MDHEN, CDR2 SYDVKM, per germline. The CDR3 has 18 residues.

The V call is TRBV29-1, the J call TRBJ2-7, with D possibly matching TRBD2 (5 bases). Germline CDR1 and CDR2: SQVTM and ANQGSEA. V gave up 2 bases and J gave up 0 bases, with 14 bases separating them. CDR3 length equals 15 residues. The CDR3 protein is CSVEFGSQSSYEQYF. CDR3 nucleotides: TGCAGCGTTGAATTTGGGAGTCAGAGCTCCTACGAGCAGTACTTC.

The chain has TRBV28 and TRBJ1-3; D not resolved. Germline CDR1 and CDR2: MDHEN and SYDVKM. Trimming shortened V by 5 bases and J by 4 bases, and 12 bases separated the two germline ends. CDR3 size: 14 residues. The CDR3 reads CASSPSTRGNTIYF. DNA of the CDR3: TGTGCCAGCAGTCCATCGACACGAGGAAACACCATATATTTT. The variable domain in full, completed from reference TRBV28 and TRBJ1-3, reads DVKVTQSSRYLVKRTGEKVFLECVQDMDHENMFWYRQDPGLGLRLIYFSYDVKMKEKGDIPEGYSVSREKKERFSLILESASTNQTSMYLCASSPSTRGNTIYFGEGSWLTVV.

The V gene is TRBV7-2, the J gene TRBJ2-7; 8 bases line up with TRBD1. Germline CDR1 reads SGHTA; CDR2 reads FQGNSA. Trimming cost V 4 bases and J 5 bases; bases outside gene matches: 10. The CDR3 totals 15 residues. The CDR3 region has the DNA TGTGCCAGCAGCTGGAGACGGACAGGGACCAACGAGCAGTACTTC. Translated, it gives CASSWRRTGTNEQYF.

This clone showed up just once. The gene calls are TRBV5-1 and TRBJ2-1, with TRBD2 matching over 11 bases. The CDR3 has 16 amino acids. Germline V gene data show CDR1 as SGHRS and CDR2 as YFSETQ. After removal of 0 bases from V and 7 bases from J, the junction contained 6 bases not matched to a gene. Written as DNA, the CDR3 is TGCGCCAGCAGCTTGGGGCTAGCGGGAGGAGTTAATGAGCAGTTCTTC. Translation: CASSLGLAGGVNEQFF.

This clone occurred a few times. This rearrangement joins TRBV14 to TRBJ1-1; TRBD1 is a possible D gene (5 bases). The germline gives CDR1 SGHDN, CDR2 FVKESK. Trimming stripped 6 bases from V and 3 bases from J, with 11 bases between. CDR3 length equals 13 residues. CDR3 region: CASRDTAHTEAFF. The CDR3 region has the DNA TGTGCCAGCAGGGACACGGCCCACACTGAAGCTTTCTTT.